Detailed here is one T cell receptor beta chain. These data are taken from a study of technical replicates of blood from several donors. Data came from immunoSEQ multiplex PCR; TCRdb stores just in-frame clones and leaves some out. This table holds 60,000 to 90,000 clones, approximately 97% found once. This clonotype was obtained from a human donor in good health. The source material was T cells isolated from PBMCs.

CDR3 loop: CASRTGEEQYF. The CDR3 DNA is TGCGCCAGCCGGACAGGGGAAGAGCAGTACTTC. V is TRBV5-1 and J is TRBJ2-7; 9 bases align to TRBD1. The CDR3 is 11 amino acids. Per the germline V gene, CDR1 is SGHRS and CDR2 is YFSETQ. After removal of 7 bases from V and 7 bases from J, the junction contained 3 bases not matched to a gene. The whole variable domain, remainder taken from reference TRBV5-1 and TRBJ2-7, is KAGVTQTPRYLIKTRGQQVTLSCSPISGHRSVSWYQQTPGQGLQFLFEYFSETQRNKGNFPGRFSGRQFSNSRSEMNVSTLELGDSALYLCASRTGEEQYFGPGTRLTVT.